This T cell receptor (beta chain) was recovered during a study of blood T cell repertoires in COVID-19. For the study at large: The United States, Italy and Spain were the sources of the acute and convalescent COVID-19 samples.

Using immunoSEQ multiplex PCR, the repertoire was profiled, and TCRdb retains in-frame clones only, with some absent. The sample holds 110,000 or so clones, 84% seen once. The V end was cut by 2 bases, the J end by 8 bases, with 19 bases between. This CDR3 region has 15 residues. From germline, CDR1 is SGHRS and CDR2 YFSETQ. What was sequenced was peripheral blood. The sequence derives from a woman aged 40-49 years with acute or convalescent COVID-19. This chain uses TRBV5-1 with TRBJ1-2; D is unclear. The CDR3 protein is CASSLEDFPSPGYTF. The CDR3 region has the DNA TGCGCCAGCAGCTTAGAGGACTTTCCCTCGCCCGGCTACACCTTC. Based on the CDR3 plus reference TRBV5-1 and TRBJ1-2, the full variable domain is KAGVTQTPRYLIKTRGQQVTLSCSPISGHRSVSWYQQTPGQGLQFLFEYFSETQRNKGNFPGRFSGRQFSNSRSEMNVSTLELGDSALYLCASSLEDFPSPGYTFGSGTRLTVV.